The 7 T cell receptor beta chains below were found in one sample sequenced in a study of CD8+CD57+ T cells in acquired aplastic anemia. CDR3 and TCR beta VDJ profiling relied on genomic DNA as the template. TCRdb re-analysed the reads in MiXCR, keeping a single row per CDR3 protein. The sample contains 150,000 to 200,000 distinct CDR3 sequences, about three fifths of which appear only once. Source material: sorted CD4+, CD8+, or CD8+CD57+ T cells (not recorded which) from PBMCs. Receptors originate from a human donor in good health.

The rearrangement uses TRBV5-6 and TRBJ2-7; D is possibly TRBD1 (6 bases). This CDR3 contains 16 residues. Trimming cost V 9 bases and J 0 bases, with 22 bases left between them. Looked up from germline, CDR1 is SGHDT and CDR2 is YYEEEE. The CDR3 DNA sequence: TGTGCCATCAGTGAGTACGAGGGGACAAGCTCCTACGAGCAGTACTTC. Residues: CAISEYEGTSSYEQYF.

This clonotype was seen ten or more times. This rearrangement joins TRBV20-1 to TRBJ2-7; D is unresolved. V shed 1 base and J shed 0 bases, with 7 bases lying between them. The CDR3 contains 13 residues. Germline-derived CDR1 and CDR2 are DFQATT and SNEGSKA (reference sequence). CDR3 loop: CSARVINSYEQYF. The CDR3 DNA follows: TGCAGTGCTAGAGTCATTAACTCCTACGAGCAGTACTTC.

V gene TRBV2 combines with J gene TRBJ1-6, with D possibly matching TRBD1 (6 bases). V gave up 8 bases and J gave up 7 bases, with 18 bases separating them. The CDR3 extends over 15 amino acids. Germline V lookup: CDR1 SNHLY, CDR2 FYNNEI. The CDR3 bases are TGTGCCAGCTGCTTAAACAGGGCGAGCAATTCACCCCTCCACTTT. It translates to CASCLNRASNSPLHF.

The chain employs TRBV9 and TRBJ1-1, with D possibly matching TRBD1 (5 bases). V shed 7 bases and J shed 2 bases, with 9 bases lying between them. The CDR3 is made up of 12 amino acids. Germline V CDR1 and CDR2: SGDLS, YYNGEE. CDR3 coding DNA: TGTGCCAGCCGGGGGGTTAACACTGAAGCTTTCTTT. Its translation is CASRGVNTEAFF. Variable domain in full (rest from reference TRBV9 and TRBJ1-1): DSGVTQTPKHLITATGQRVTLRCSPRSGDLSVYWYQQSLDQGLQFLIQYYNGEERAKGNILERFSAQQFPDLHSELNLSSLELGDSALYFCASRGVNTEAFFGQGTRLTVV.

CDR3 sequence reads: CASVISGGAADTQYF. For the CDR3, the DNA is TGTGCCAGTGTAATTTCCGGGGGGGCCGCAGATACGCAGTATTTT. The chain is built from TRBV19 and TRBJ2-3; 8 bases match TRBD2. Per the germline V gene, CDR1 is LNHDA and CDR2 is SQIVND (reference sequence). V was clipped by 8 bases and J by 4 bases; unmatched bases: 11. The CDR3 has 15 amino acids.

As DNA, the CDR3 is TGTGCCAGCAGCCCCGCGGGACAAAACTACGAGCAGTACTTC. It encodes CASSPAGQNYEQYF. The chain is built from TRBV7-9 and TRBJ2-7; TRBD1 or TRBD2 may be the D gene (6 bases each). V lost 5 bases and J lost 3, with 14 bases in between. Germline CDR1 SEHNR, CDR2 FQNEAQ (reference sequence). The CDR3 has 14 residues.

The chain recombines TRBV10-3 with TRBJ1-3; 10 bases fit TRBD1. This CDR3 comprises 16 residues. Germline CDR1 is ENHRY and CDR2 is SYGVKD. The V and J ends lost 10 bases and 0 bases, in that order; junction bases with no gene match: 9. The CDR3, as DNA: TGTGCCAGCAGAAAGGACAGGGGGACCTCTGGAAACACCATATATTTT. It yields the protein CASRKDRGTSGNTIYF.